This entry lists 24 T cell receptor beta chains sequenced from one sample in a study of blood T cell repertoires in COVID-19. Sequenced by immunoSEQ multiplex PCR; TCRdb stores in-frame clones only, minus some. The table shows tens of thousands of clones, with around 84% occurring only once. Sequenced material: peripheral blood. Source of these receptors: a man aged 45-60 years with active or convalescent COVID-19.

This rearrangement joins TRBV18 to TRBJ1-3, with D uncertain. Trimming took 4 bases from V and 0 from J, leaving 13 bases between them. Germline V lookup: CDR1 KGHSH, CDR2 LQKENI. This CDR3 has 16 amino acids. The CDR3 reads CASSREQQFSGNTIYF. For the CDR3, the DNA is TGTGCCAGCTCACGTGAACAGCAATTCTCTGGAAACACCATATATTTT.

In this sample, this clone turned up a few times. The V gene is TRBV20-1, the J gene TRBJ1-1; a possible D gene is TRBD1 (6 bases). This CDR3 comprises 11 residues. V dropped 6 bases and J dropped 4 bases, with 9 bases sitting between them. Germline V gene lookup returns CDR1 DFQATT and CDR2 SNEGSKA (reference sequence). The CDR3 DNA is TGCAGTGCGGGGGCCCTCACTGAAGCTTTCTTT. This translates into CSAGALTEAFF.

The V and J genes are TRBV11-2 and TRBJ2-3; the D gene is possibly TRBD1 (5 bases). In germline, CDR1 is SGHAT, CDR2 FQNNGV. Trimming shortened V by 5 bases and J by 12 bases, and 15 bases separated the two germline ends. The CDR3 has 12 residues. The DNA of the CDR3 is TGTGCCAGCAGCCTTGACGGCAGGGTTCAGTATTTT. Translation gives CASSLDGRVQYF.

The V and J genes are TRBV29-1 and TRBJ2-1; 12 bases match TRBD2. This CDR3 has 14 amino acids. Unmatched junction bases numbered 7, after V lost 4 bases and J lost 9 bases. Germline loops: CDR1 SQVTM, CDR2 ANQGSEA. The CDR3 loop reads CSVGTSGANREQFF. CDR3 nucleotides: TGCAGCGTTGGGACTAGCGGGGCCAACCGTGAGCAGTTCTTC.

The chain uses TRBV10-3 and TRBJ1-1, with TRBD1 as a possible D gene (6 bases). This CDR3 is built from 16 residues. CDR1 is ENHRY and CDR2 is SYGVKD in the germline V gene. The V and J ends lost 3 bases and 0 bases respectively, with 14 bases between them. CDR3 sequence: CAISDRQGTMNTEAFF. The CDR3 DNA follows: TGTGCCATCAGTGATCGCCAGGGGACCATGAACACTGAAGCTTTCTTT.

V gene TRBV19 combines with J gene TRBJ2-2; tentatively, D is TRBD2 (6 bases). Germline lookup yields CDR1 LNHDA and CDR2 SQIVND (reference sequence). The V gene lost 10 bases and the J gene lost 7 bases, with 13 bases spanning the gap. This CDR3 is built from 12 residues. The CDR3 DNA reads TGTGCCACCGGGACTTTGGGCGGGGAGCTGTTTTTT. This encodes CATGTLGGELFF.

This clone has just one count. CDR3 sequence (DNA): TGTGCCAGCAGCTTGCATAGTAGCAATCAGCCCCAGCATTTT. It is translated as CASSLHSSNQPQHF. The chain is built from TRBV5-5 and TRBJ1-5, with D unresolved. Trimming removed 1 base at V and 0 bases at J, with 5 bases between. CDR1 and CDR2 from the germline V gene are SGHKS and YYEKEE (reference sequence). The CDR3 spans 14 residues.

The chain recombines TRBV12-3 or TRBV12-4 with TRBJ1-2; 8 bases align to TRBD1. The V gene end was trimmed by 6 bases and the J gene end by 7 bases; junction bases not matched to a gene: 7. This CDR3 contains 13 residues. The CDR3 DNA sequence: TGTGCCAGCAGCCAAACAGGGGGATCTGGCTACACCTTC. Amino acids: CASSQTGGSGYTF.

This clone was seen a few times. The V call is TRBV29-1, the J call TRBJ1-4, with a possible D match to TRBD1 (6 bases). CDR1 is SQVTM, CDR2 ANQGSEA, per germline. CDR3 length: 12 residues. V lost 6 bases and J lost 8, with 13 bases in between. The CDR3 reads CSVAGVGEKLFF. The CDR3 coding sequence is TGCAGCGTCGCAGGGGTCGGAGAAAAACTGTTTTTT.

The table lists this clone with a count of one. The rearrangement links TRBV7-2 to TRBJ2-7, with D perhaps TRBD1 (6 bases). V was clipped by 5 bases and J by 5 bases, with 16 bases between them. The CDR3 has 14 residues. Germline V gene data show CDR1 as SGHTA and CDR2 as FQGNSA. The CDR3 coding sequence is TGTGCCAGCAGCCAACAGGGTACGTCCCACGAGCAGTACTTC. This sequence encodes CASSQQGTSHEQYF.

The CDR3 protein is CASSDRDRQETQYF. CDR3 coding DNA: TGTGCCAGCAGCGACCGGGACAGGCAAGAGACCCAGTACTTC. V and J are TRBV7-8 and TRBJ2-5, with TRBD1 matching over 8 bases. The V and J ends lost 5 bases and 2 bases, in that order; junction bases with no gene match: 4. CDR3 size: 14 residues. Germline CDR1 reads SGHVS; CDR2 reads FQNEAQ.

The gene calls are TRBV5-5 and TRBJ1-4; D is possibly TRBD1 (5 bases). This CDR3 contains 16 residues. Germline V gene sequence: CDR1 SGHKS, CDR2 YYEKEE (reference sequence). V was trimmed by 3 bases and J by 0 bases, leaving 12 bases between them. The CDR3 loop reads CASSYGALTTNEKLFF. In DNA form, the CDR3 reads TGTGCCAGCAGCTATGGGGCCCTTACAACTAATGAAAAACTGTTTTTT.

This clone is a singleton in its sample. The chain uses TRBV9 and TRBJ2-5; 8 bases are shared with TRBD2. Germline CDR1 is SGDLS and CDR2 is YYNGEE. Germline trimming cut 0 bases from V and 3 bases from J; bases unmatched to any gene: 4. There are 15 residues in the CDR3. CDR3 DNA sequence: TGTGCCAGCAGCGTAGGAGGTAGCGGGGAAGAGACCCAGTACTTC. Encoded protein: CASSVGGSGEETQYF.

V and J are TRBV25-1 and TRBJ1-1; no reliable D call. V lost 6 bases to trimming and J lost 1 base, with 15 bases between them. Germline V CDR1 and CDR2: MGHDK, SYGVNS. This CDR3 is built from 15 residues. CDR3 in DNA: TGTGCCAGCAGCGGAGGTCGCACCTCGAACACTGAAGCTTTCTTT. The encoded protein is CASSGGRTSNTEAFF.

This sequence joins TRBV13 and TRBJ2-1, with 12 nucleotides matching TRBD2. The CDR3 covers 18 residues. The germline CDR1 and CDR2 sequences are PRHDT and FYEKMQ (reference sequence). The trim removed 4 bases at V and 0 bases at J, leaving 7 bases unmatched. Written as DNA, the CDR3 is TGTGCCAGCAGCTCACCTACTAGCGGGGGGAGCTCCTACAATGAGCAGTTCTTC. It yields the protein CASSSPTSGGSSYNEQFF.

The V call is TRBV6-5, the J call TRBJ1-2, with 7 bases matching TRBD1. This CDR3 region has 12 residues. J was trimmed by 7 bases and V by 4 bases; bases with no gene match: 3. Germline CDR1 and CDR2: MNHEY and SVGAGI. CDR3 sequence: CASSLQGSGYTF. DNA for the CDR3: TGTGCCAGCAGTTTACAGGGGTCTGGCTACACCTTC.

The chain is built from TRBV4-2 and TRBJ2-3, with 10 bases identical to TRBD2. V dropped 0 bases and J dropped 2; count of bases not matched to a gene: 11. Germline V CDR1 and CDR2: LGHNA, YNFKEQ. The CDR3 sequence is 19 residues long. CDR3 protein: CASSQDASGGDSSTDTQYF. The CDR3 DNA reads TGTGCCAGCAGCCAAGACGCTAGCGGGGGAGATAGTTCCACAGATACGCAGTATTTT.

The chain links TRBV15 to TRBJ1-2, with 7 bases identical to TRBD1. The ends lost 5 bases at V and 7 bases at J; junction bases unmatched: 7. Per germline, CDR1 LNHNV and CDR2 YYDKDF (reference sequence). The CDR3 spans 13 residues. Here the CDR3 DNA reads TGTGCCACCAGCCTTGAGGGGGCTGGTGGCTACACCTTC. It translates to CATSLEGAGGYTF.

This chain joins TRBV27 and TRBJ1-1; D not resolved. The V end lost 2 bases, the J end lost 1 base, and 11 bases lay between the germline ends. CDR3 length equals 15 residues. Germline V CDR1 and CDR2: MNHEY, SMNVEV (reference sequence). The CDR3 nucleotides read TGTGCCAGCAGTTTAGGAGTGAACGCGAACACTGAAGCTTTCTTT. Its translation: CASSLGVNANTEAFF.

The rearrangement links TRBV9 to TRBJ2-5; maybe TRBD1 (5 bases). V was pared by 0 bases and J by 4 bases, with 10 bases between. Germline CDR1 SGDLS, CDR2 YYNGEE. CDR3 size: 14 residues. The CDR3 bases are TGTGCCAGCAGCGTAGATGTGACAGCAGAGACCCAGTACTTC. It encodes CASSVDVTAETQYF.

In regard to this clone: One junction end disagrees with the germline gene, perhaps due to a read error. V is TRBV30 and J is TRBJ1-2; D might be TRBD1 (5 bases). This CDR3 region has 10 residues. CDR1 is GTSNPN and CDR2 is SVGIG in the germline V gene (reference sequence). CDR3 in amino acids: CAWGQNGQVF. Written as DNA, the CDR3 is TGTGCCTGGGGACAAAATGGACAAGTTTTC.

The chain couples TRBV28 to TRBJ2-7, with 12 positions matching TRBD2. The CDR3 totals 16 residues. Germline V lookup: CDR1 MDHEN, CDR2 SYDVKM. Unmatched junction bases numbered 6, after V lost 5 bases and J lost 1 base. The chain's CDR3 is CASSLAGGPESYEQYF. The CDR3 bases are TGTGCCAGCAGTCTAGCGGGGGGGCCTGAATCCTACGAGCAGTACTTC.

The chain has TRBV5-4 and TRBJ2-1; 7 bases are shared with TRBD1. Trimming cost V 0 bases and J 7 bases; bases outside gene matches: 7. From germline, CDR1 is SGHNT and CDR2 YYREEE (reference sequence). This CDR3 comprises 15 residues. CDR3 amino acids: CASSLETQGDNEQFF. The CDR3 DNA follows: TGTGCCAGCAGCTTGGAGACCCAGGGGGATAATGAGCAGTTCTTC.

This clone occurred once. The rearrangement joins TRBV5-1 to TRBJ2-3; 13 bases fit TRBD2. The V segment lost 5 bases and the J segment 3 bases; nucleotides outside the gene matches: 12. CDR3 length: 18 residues. CDR1 is SGHRS, CDR2 YFSETQ, per germline. CDR3: CASRPTSGGASRTDTQYF. DNA of the CDR3: TGCGCCAGCAGGCCTACTAGCGGGGGGGCCTCACGGACAGATACGCAGTATTTT.